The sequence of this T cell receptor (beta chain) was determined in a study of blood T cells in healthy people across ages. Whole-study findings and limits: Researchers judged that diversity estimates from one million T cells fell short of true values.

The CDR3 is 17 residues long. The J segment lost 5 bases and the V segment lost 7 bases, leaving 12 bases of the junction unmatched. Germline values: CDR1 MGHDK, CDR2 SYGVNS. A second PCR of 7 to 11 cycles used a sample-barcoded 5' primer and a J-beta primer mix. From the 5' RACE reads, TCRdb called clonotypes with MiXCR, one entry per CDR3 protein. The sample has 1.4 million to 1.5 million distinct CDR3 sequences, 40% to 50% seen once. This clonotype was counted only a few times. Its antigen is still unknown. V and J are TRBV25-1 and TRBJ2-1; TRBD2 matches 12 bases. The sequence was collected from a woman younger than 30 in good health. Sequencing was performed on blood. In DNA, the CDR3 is TGTGCCAGCACGGGGGATTCTAGCGGGAGGGTCAACAATGAGCAGTTCTTC. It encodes CASTGDSSGRVNNEQFF.